One sample yielded the 3 T cell receptor beta chains listed below, sequenced in a study of blood T cell repertoires in COVID-19. TCRdb's copy holds only in-frame clones and misses some; the assay was immunoSEQ multiplex PCR. The top ten clones hold approximately 5.8% of a sample with roughly 140,000 clones, under 90% of them seen once. Material for sequencing was peripheral blood. The receptors derive from a human donor in a cohort sampled during active COVID-19.

The chain has TRBV7-9 and TRBJ1-3, with D unresolved. This CDR3 has 14 residues. V was cut by 2 bases and J by 4 bases, with 9 bases left in between. CDR1 and CDR2 from the germline V gene are SEHNR and FQNEAQ (reference sequence). CDR3 sequence: CASSLSRAGNTIYF. The DNA of the CDR3 is TGTGCCAGCAGCTTAAGTCGAGCGGGAAACACCATATATTTT.

The V and J genes are TRBV11-2 and TRBJ1-1; tentatively, D is TRBD1 (6 bases). Trimming removed 5 bases at V and 4 bases at J, with 14 bases between. The CDR3 sequence is 14 residues long. The germline V gene has CDR1 SGHAT and CDR2 FQNNGV. The CDR3 nucleotides are TGTGCCAGCAGCCCTGAGGGGGTCGGCACTGAAGCTTTCTTT. Its translation is CASSPEGVGTEAFF.

The chain joins TRBV6-5 to TRBJ2-7, with D perhaps matching TRBD1 (6 bases). The V end was cut by 6 bases, the J end by 3 bases, with 15 bases between. This CDR3 region has 14 residues. Germline values: CDR1 MNHEY, CDR2 SVGAGI. DNA of the CDR3: TGTGCCAGCAGGGGGTGGGACACCGACTACGAGCAGTACTTC. It yields the protein CASRGWDTDYEQYF.